This T cell receptor beta chain appears in the sequencing data of a study of T-cell memory formation after mild COVID-19. The junction had 7 bases not matched to a gene; V was cut back by 7 bases and J by 1 base. Germline V gene lookup returns CDR1 SNHLY and CDR2 FYNNEI. The length of the CDR3 is 15 residues. With regard to this clonotype: Its antigen is as yet unknown.

TCRdb called the 5' RACE reads again in MiXCR, with one record for every CDR3 protein. Of about 350,000 distinct CDR3 sequences in the sample, around 13% are singletons; the top ten hold around a fifth. Study-level findings and limits: Contracting CD4+ clones sat mainly in CM and EM; CD8+ in EMRA. In second-wave clones peaking day 37, SARS-CoV-2 specificity remained unconfirmed. Some clones that responded turned up in pre-infection memory, which suggests that cross-reactive memory joined in.

Sequenced input: PBMCs or a T cell subset sorted from them (not recorded which). The rearrangement links TRBV2 to TRBJ2-3, with 8 bases aligning to TRBD1. The receptor's source is a young man who had mild COVID-19 (a few samples of this study predate the infection). Cell type and time point are not known. CDR3: CASKNRGDGTDTQYF. In DNA, the CDR3 is TGTGCCAGCAAAAACAGGGGGGACGGCACAGATACGCAGTATTTT.